This T cell receptor (beta chain) was documented in a study of shared clonotypes between healthy human individuals. General study points: The study found about 5% of naive CD4 clonotypes shared across a few donors.

The authors' processing: ImmunoSEQ junction-only sequences lacked quality scores, so their filtering differed. Clones were read by immunoSEQ multiplex PCR, and TCRdb kept only the in-frame ones, dropping some. V and J calls and clone size are copied from that table; D and trimming were computed from the DNA. The profile covers some 200,000 clones, with under 80% appearing a single time and around 10% taken by the ten largest. V was clipped by 3 bases and J by 2 bases, with 17 bases between them. The CDR3 runs 16 residues. Germline V gene lookup returns CDR1 SGHKS and CDR2 YYEKEE (reference sequence). Comments on this clone: As yet, its antigen is unknown.

The source material was memory CD4+ T cells sorted from blood. Sample subset: CD45RA-negative fraction. The chain uses TRBV5-5 and TRBJ1-1; D is unclear. This receptor was identified in a man aged 30-40 years in good health. CDR3 sequence (DNA): TGTGCCAGCAGCTCACTGCGTACCAATTTCAACACTGAAGCTTTCTTT. Its translation: CASSSLRTNFNTEAFF.